This T cell receptor (beta chain) was identified during a study of T cell responses to AZD1222 COVID-19 vaccine (TCRdb year 2021). In the study overall: A total of about 250 trial participants underwent TCR sequencing, of whom approximately 200 had received two doses of AZD1222 and around 25 had received two doses of the MenACWY control vaccine. Trial participants were enrolled by age into subgroups of 18-55, 56-69 and 70-plus years, and around 140, 26 and 57 TCR-sequenced participants, respectively, were included in these subgroups. Overall results and qualifications from the work: In the small 56-69-year group, the increase in depth fell short of significance, most likely because of low power. Participants were mostly white British, with more females than males. The authors suggested clonal diversity may have been underestimated. A significant rise in spike-specific TCR breadth and depth was observed after two AZD1222 doses relative to day 0 and relative to MenACWY recipients. Reportedly, close to half of the unique spike-specific TCRs recognized epitopes lying outside the regions that are mutated in the B.1.351 and B.1.1.7 variants. The vaccine-associated CD4 TCRs covered the entire spike protein, and the dominant responses fell in regions 160-218 and 743-854. Only six or seven AZD1222 recipients were SARS-CoV-2 seropositive at baseline, limiting conclusions about previously exposed vaccinees. Because no day 14 peak-response samples were available, repertoires were characterized only after the peak T cell response.

About this clone: Its binding antigen is unknown. Within one base of it there is no much larger clone, and no base qualities were kept.

The CDR3 measures 15 amino acids from cysteine to phenylalanine. The CDR3 DNA has 45 bases and is translated from base 1. The V and J ends are trimmed by 1 base and 2 bases, leaving 11 bases between them. The germline V gene (reference sequence) gives CDR1 as SEHNR and CDR2 as FQNEAQ. The time point label, as the study defines it: about 28 days (+/-7) after the second vaccine dose. The treatment or condition label, as the study defines it: meningococcal conjugate vaccine given as trial control. The vaccinee samples were drawn from two UK trials, COV001 and COV002, one of which was a single-blind randomized controlled phase 2/3 trial testing AZD1222 (ChAdOx1 nCoV-19) in healthy adults. For TCRbeta chain sequencing, PBMC samples were collected from trial participants at day 0 and at day 28 after the second dose. The CDR3 regions of human TCRbeta chains were analyzed by immunosequencing. Per the original workflow: Repertoire TCRs were checked for matches against a reference library of SARS-CoV-2-specific TCRs that had been generated using the MIRA antigen-specificity platform. Breadth was defined as the fraction of unique TCRs that were SARS-CoV-2-associated, and depth was defined as the fraction of total T cells that were SARS-CoV-2-associated. Using the MIRA data, every spike-specific TCR was mapped to the spike region that the TCR reacted to and assigned to either a CD4 or a CD8 class. Log10-transformed breadth and depth values were compared by one-way ANOVA with Sidak's multiple comparisons tests. TCRdb holds this immuneACCESS table with in-frame rearrangements only. Some clones are missing; in checked studies, unresolved V genes explain under half, and the rest has no known cause. V and J calls and clone size come straight from that table; D and trimming were deduced from the DNA. For this sample there are 160,000 or so clones; around 90% appear just once. The top ten clones comprise 3.5% to 5.5% of the sample.

This specimen consisted of peripheral blood, obtained 28 days after the second dose of the MenACWY control vaccine. The TCR comes from an adult who received the MenACWY meningococcal vaccine as a control. This chain joins TRBV7-9 to TRBJ1-2, with no D gene named confidently. The sequence in DNA is TGTGCCAGCAGCTTAGAACCGGACGGAAACTATGGCTACACCTTC. The encoded protein is CASSLEPDGNYGYTF.